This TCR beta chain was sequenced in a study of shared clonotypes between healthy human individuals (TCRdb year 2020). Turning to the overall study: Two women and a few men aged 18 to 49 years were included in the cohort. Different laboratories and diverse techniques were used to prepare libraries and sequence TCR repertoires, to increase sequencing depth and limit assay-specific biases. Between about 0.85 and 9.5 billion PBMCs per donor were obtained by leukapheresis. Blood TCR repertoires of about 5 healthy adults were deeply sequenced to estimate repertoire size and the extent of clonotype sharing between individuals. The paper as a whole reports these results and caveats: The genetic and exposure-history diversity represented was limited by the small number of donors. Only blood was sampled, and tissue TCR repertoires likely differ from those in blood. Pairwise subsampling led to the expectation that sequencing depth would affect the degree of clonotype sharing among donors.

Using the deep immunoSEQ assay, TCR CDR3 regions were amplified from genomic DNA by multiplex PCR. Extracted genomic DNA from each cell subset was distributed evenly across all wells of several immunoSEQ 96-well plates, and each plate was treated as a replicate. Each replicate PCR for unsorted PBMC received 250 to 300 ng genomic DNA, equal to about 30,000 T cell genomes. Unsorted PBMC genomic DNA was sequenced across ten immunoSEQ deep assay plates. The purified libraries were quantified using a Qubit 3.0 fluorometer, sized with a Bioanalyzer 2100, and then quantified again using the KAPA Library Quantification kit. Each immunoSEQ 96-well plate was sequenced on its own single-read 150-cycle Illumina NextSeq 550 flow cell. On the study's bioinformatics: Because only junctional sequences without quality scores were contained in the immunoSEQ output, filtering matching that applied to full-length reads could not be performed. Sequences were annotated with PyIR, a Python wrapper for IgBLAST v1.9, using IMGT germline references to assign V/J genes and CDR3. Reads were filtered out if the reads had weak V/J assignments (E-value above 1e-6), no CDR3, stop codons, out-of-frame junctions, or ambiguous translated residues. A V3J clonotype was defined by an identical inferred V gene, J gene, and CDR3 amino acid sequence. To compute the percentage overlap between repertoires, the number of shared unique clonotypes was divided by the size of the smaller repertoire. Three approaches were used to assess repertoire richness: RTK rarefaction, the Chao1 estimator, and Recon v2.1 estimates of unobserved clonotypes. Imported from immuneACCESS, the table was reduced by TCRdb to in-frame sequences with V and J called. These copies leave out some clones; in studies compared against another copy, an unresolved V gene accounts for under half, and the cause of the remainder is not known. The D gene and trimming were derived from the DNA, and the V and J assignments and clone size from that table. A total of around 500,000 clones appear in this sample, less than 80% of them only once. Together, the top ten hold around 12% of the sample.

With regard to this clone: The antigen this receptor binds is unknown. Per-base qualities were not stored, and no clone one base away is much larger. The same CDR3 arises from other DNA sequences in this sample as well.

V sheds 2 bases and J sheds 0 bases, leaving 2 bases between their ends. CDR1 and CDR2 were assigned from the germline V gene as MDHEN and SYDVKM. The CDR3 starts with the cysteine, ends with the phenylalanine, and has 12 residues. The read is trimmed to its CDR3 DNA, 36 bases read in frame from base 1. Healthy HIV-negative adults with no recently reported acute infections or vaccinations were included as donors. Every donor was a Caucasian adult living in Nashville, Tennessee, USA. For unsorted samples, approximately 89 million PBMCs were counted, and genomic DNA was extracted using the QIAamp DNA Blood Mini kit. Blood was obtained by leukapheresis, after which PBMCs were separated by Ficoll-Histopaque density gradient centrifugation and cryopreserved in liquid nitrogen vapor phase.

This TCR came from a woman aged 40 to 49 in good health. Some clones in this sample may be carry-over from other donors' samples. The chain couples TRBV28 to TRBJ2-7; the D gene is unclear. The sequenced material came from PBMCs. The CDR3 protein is CASSLVSYEQYF. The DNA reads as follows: TGTGCCAGCAGTTTAGTCTCCTACGAGCAGTACTTC.